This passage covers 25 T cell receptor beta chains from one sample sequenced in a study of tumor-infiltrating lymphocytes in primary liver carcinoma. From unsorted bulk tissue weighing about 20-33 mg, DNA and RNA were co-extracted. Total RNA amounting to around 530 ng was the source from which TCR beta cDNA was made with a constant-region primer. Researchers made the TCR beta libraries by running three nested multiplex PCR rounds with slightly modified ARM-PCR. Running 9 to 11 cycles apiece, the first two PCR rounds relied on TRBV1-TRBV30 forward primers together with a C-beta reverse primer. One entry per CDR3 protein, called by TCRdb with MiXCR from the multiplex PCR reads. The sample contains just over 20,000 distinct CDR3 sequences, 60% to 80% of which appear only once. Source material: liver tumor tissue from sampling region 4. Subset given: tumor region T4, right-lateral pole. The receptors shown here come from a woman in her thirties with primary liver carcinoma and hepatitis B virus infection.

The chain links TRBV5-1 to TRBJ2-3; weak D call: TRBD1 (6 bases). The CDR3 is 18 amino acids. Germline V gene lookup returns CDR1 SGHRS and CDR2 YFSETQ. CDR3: CSTFTYIYRESTSDTQYF. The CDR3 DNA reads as TGCTCCACATTCACCTATATTTACAGGGAGTCCACCTCAGATACGCAGTATTTT.

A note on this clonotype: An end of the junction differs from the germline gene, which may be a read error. DNA for the CDR3: TGTGCAAGCAGCCCCTTACCACTCACCGGGGAGCTGTTTTTT. This encodes CASSPLPLTGELFF. The rearrangement joins TRBV6-5 to TRBJ2-2, with D unclear. CDR3 size: 14 residues. Germline lookup yields CDR1 MNHEY and CDR2 SVGAGI.

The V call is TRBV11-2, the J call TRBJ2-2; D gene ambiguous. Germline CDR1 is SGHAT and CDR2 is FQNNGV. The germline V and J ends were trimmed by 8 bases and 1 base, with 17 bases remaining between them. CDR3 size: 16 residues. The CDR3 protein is CASGPDAQLNTGELFF. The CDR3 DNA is TGTGCCAGCGGCCCAGATGCCCAATTGAACACCGGGGAGCTGTTTTTT.

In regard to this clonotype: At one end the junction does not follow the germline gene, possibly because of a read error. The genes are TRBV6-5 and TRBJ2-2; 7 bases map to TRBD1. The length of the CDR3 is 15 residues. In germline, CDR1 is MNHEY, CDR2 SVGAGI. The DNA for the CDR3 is TGTGCCAGCAGTCGGCAGACAGGGTTCACCGGGGAGCTCTTTTTT. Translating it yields CASSRQTGFTGELFF.

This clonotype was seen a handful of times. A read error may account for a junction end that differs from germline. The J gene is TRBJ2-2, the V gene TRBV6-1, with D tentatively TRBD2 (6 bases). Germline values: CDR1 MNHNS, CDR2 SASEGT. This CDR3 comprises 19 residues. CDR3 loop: CASSETLPGGATNTGELFF. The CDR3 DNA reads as TGTGCCAGCAGTGAAACCCTTCCCGGGGGTGCCACGAACACCGGGGAGCTCTTTTTT.

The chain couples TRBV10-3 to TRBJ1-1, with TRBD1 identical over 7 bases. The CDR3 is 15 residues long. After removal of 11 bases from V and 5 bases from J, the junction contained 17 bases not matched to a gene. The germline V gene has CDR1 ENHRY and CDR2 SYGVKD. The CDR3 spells CAASESTGMLTEAFF. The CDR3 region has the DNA TGTGCCGCCAGTGAGTCGACAGGGATGTTGACTGAAGCTTTCTTT.

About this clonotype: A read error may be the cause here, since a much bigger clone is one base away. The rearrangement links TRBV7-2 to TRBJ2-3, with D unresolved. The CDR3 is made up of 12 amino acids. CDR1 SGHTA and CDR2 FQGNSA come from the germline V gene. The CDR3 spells CASSPYADTHYF. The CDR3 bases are TGTGCCAGCAGCCCCTATGCGGATACGCACTATTTT.

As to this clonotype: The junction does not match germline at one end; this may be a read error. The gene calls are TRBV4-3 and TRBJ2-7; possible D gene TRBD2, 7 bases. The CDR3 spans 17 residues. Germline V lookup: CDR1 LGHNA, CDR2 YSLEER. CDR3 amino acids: CASSQELSRAGDYERYF. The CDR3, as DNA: TGCGCCAGCAGCCAAGAGCTTTCTAGGGCAGGGGACTACGAGCGGTACTTC.

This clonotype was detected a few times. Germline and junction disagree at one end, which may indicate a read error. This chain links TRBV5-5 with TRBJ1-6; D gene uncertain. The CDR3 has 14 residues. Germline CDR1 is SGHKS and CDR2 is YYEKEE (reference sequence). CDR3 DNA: TGTGCTAGCTGCTTGGACGTCAGTAATTCACCGCTCCACTTT. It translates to CASCLDVSNSPLHF.

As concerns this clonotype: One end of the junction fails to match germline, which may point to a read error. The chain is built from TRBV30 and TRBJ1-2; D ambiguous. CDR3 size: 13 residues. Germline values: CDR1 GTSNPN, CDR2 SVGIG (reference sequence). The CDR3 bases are TGTGTCTGGAGCCCAGCCCCGGGGATGCCGGGGACCTTC. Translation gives CVWSPAPGMPGTF.

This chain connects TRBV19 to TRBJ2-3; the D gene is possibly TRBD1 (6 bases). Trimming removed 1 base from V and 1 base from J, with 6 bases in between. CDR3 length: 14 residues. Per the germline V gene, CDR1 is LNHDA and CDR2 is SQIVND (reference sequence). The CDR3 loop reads CASSIGQGTDTQYF. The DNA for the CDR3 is TGTGCCAGTAGTATAGGACAGGGCACAGATACGCAGTATTTT.

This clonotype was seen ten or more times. For the CDR3, the DNA is TGTGCCAGCAGCAACCCCGCGGCAGGATCCTACGAGCAGTACTTC. Encoded protein: CASSNPAAGSYEQYF. This chain links TRBV11-2 with TRBJ2-7; the D is unclear. The V and J ends lost 5 bases and 1 base respectively, with 15 bases between them. CDR1 and CDR2 (germline): SGHAT, FQNNGV. This CDR3 spans 15 amino acids. Supplemented by reference TRBV11-2 and TRBJ2-7, the full variable domain reads EAGVAQSPRYKIIEKRQSVAFWCNPISGHATLYWYQQILGQGPKLLIQFQNNGVVDDSQLPKDRFSAERLKGVDSTLKIQPAKLEDSAVYLCASSNPAAGSYEQYFGPGTRLTVT.

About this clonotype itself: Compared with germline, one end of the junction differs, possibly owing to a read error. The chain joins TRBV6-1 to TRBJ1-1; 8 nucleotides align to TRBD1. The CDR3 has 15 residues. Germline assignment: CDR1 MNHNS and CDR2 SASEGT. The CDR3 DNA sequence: TGTGTCAGCGATTTTTGGACAGGGATGAATACTGAAGATTTCTTT. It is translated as CVSDFWTGMNTEDFF.

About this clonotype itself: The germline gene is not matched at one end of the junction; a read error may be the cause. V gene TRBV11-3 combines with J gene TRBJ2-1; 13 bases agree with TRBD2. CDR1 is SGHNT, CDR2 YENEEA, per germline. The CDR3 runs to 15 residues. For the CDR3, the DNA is TGTGCCAGCTGCCTACTAGCGGGGGGGGGGTATGAGCAGTTCTTT. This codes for CASCLLAGGGYEQFF.

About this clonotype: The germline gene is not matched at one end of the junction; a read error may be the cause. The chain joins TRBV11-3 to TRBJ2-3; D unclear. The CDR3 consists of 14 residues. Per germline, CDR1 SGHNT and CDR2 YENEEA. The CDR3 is CASSLDGSSDTHYF. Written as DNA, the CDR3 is TGTGCCAGCAGCTTAGATGGGTCCTCAGATACGCATTATTTT.

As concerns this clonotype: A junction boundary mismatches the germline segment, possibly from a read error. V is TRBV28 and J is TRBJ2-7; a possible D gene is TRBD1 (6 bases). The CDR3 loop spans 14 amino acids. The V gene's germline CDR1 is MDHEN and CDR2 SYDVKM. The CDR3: CVSSRGGDPYEQYF. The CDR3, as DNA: TGTGTCAGCAGTCGAGGGGGAGATCCCTACGAGCAGTACTTC.

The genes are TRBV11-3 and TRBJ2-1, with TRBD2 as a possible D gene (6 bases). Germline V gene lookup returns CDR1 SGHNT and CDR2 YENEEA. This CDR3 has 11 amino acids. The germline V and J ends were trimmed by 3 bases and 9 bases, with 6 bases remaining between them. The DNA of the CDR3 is TGTGCCAGCAGCTTTAGCGGTGAGCAGTTCTTC. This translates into CASSFSGEQFF.

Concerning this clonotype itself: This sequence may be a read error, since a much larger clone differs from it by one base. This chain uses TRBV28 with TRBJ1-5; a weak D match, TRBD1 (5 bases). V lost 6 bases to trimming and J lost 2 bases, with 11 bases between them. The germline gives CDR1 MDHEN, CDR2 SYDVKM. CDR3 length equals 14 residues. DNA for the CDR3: TGTGCCAGCAGAAACAGGCTCTGCAATCAGCCCCAGCATTTT. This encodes CASRNRLCNQPQHF.

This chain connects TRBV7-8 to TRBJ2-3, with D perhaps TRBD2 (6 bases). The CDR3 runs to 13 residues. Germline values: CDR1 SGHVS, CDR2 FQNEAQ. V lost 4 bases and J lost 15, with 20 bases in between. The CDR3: CASSSLASDRHYF. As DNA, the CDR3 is TGTGCCAGCAGCTCACTAGCATCAGATAGGCACTATTTT.

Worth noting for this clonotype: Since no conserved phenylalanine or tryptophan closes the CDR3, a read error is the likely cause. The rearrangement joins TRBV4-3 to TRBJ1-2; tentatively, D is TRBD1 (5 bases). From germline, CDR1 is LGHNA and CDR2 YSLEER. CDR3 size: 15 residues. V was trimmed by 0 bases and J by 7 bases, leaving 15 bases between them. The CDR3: CASSQDWGRMSGYTI. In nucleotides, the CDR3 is TGCGCCAGCAGCCAAGATTGGGGCAGGATGAGTGGCTACACCATC.

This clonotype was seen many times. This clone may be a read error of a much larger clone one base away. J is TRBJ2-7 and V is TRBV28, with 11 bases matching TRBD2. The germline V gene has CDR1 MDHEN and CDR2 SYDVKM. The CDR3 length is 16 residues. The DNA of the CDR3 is TGTACCAGCTTCACTAGCGGGAGAACCTCCAACTACGAGCAGTACTTC. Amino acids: CTSFTSGRTSNYEQYF.

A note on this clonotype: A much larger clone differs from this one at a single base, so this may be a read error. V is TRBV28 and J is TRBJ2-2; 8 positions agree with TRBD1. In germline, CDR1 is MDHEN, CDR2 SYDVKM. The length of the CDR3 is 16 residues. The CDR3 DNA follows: TGTGCCAGCAGTCCGTGGGACAGGTGGCTGACCGGGGAGCCGTTTTTT. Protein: CASSPWDRWLTGEPFF.

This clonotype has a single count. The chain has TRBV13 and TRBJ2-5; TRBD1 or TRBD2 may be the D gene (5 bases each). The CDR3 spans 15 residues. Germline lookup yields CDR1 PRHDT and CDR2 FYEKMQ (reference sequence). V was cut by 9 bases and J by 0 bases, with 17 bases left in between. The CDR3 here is CASNLTGTNQETQYF. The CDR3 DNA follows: TGTGCCAGTAACCTGACTGGGACCAACCAAGAGACCCAGTACTTC.

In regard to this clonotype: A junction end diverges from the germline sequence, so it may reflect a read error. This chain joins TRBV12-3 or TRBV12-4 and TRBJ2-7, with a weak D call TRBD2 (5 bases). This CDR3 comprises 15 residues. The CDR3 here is CASLQSGTRGYKHYF. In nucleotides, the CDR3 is TGTGCCAGCCTACAATCCGGTACACGGGGTTACAAGCACTACTTC.

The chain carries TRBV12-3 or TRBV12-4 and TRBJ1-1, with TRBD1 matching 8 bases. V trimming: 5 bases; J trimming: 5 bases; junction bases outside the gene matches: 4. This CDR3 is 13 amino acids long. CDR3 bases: TGTGCCAGCAGTCCCCGGACAGGGACTGAAGCTTTCTTT. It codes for CASSPRTGTEAFF.